The rows below give T cell receptor beta chains drawn from one sample of a study of T cells expressing NK-cell markers. TCRdb processed the 5' RACE reads again and assigns one entry to each CDR3 protein, with no DNA. The ten most abundant clones cover 5.2% of a sample with a few hundred thousand distinct CDR3 sequences. The sample taken for sequencing was blood T cells: a sorted CD56 or NKG2C T cell subset, CD4+ or CD8+ T cells, or bulk PBMC T cells (not recorded which). The receptors come from a man aged 18-70 years in good health. CDR3s include the opening cysteine and the closing phenylalanine or tryptophan.

J gene	V gene	CDR3 protein
TRBJ2-7	TRBV7-9	CASSLAQPGPGNEQYF
TRBJ1-6	TRBV6-1	CASRNRAWGSPLHF
TRBJ1-2	TRBV20-1	CSARARTGGFYGYTF
TRBJ2-2	TRBV12-3/TRBV12-4	CASSPRHPARGTGELFF
TRBJ2-7	TRBV7-2	CASSSRGTGAYEQYF
TRBJ2-5	TRBV7-8	CASSSVLAEETQYF
TRBJ1-4	TRBV28	CASSLTGTANEKLFF
TRBJ1-4	TRBV18	CASSPLDEKLFF
TRBJ2-1	TRBV5-6	CASSLVSQGAYNEQFF
TRBJ1-5	TRBV28	CASITGISNQPQHF
TRBJ1-6	TRBV11-2	CASSSQRYNSPLHF
TRBJ2-5	TRBV6-7	CASSYAERIAGTVQETQYF
TRBJ1-4	TRBV7-2	CASSLSGRVNEKLFF
TRBJ2-5	TRBV13	CASSQTGRETQYF
TRBJ2-1	TRBV5-1	CASSLEVVAANNEQFF
TRBJ2-3	TRBV29-1	CSVAPSRTDTQYF
TRBJ2-7	TRBV9	CASSGGGLGEQYF
TRBJ2-2	TRBV5-1	CASSMEEGLETGELFF
TRBJ1-5	TRBV19	CASSTRTANQPQHF
TRBJ2-4	TRBV7-2	CASSSPPGTIKNIQYF
TRBJ2-4	TRBV20-1	CSASRGRDIKNIQYF
TRBJ2-2	TRBV5-1	CASSLVVGGGTGELFF
TRBJ2-7	TRBV6-2/TRBV6-3	CASGQELIEQYF
TRBJ1-1	TRBV12-3/TRBV12-4	CASSGQGRTTEAFF
TRBJ2-7	TRBV7-2	CASSFAASYLVEQYF
TRBJ2-1	TRBV2	CASSASQFSFFF
TRBJ1-5	TRBV7-9	CASSSGGGPKPQHF
TRBJ2-4	TRBV20-1	CSARDRPYIQYF
TRBJ2-2	TRBV6-1	CASRTTGRGNTGELFF
TRBJ2-7	TRBV7-4	CASSLDVLAGTYEQYF
TRBJ1-6	TRBV15	CATSMVGDNSPLHF
TRBJ2-2	TRBV5-1	CASSSAGTLNTGELFF
TRBJ1-4	TRBV20-1	CSAQGIDEKLFF
TRBJ2-1	TRBV9	CASSSTGGEQFF
TRBJ2-6	TRBV7-6	CASSLVTTANVLTF
TRBJ2-7	TRBV12-3/TRBV12-4	CASSPTGYEQYF
TRBJ2-2	TRBV5-1	CASSLAVSITGELFF